A selection of T cell receptor beta chains follows, all from one sample in a study of T cell repertoires in cytomegalovirus infection. Using its own MiXCR run on the reads, TCRdb lists one record per CDR3 protein. The table lists about 260,000 distinct CDR3 sequences, roughly 13% of them singletons, with roughly 9.7% in the top ten. The sequenced material came from PBMCs. Receptors were obtained from a human donor in good health (CMV status not recorded). Some clones in this sample may be carry-over from other donors' samples. CDR3s include the opening cysteine and the closing phenylalanine or tryptophan. A D gene is named only where the DNA matches it firmly. Clone size is given for some rows only: seen once, a few or many times, or a class if the clone is expanded.

D gene: NA; J gene: TRBJ2-1; CDR3 length: 11; clone size: many; V gene: TRBV12-3/TRBV12-4; CDR3 DNA: TGTGCCAGCAGCTCAGGACCGGTTCCGTTCTTC; CDR3 protein: CASSSGPVPFF
D gene: NA; J gene: TRBJ2-1; CDR3 length: 15; clone size: few; V gene: TRBV7-3; CDR3 DNA: TGTGCCAGCAGCCTAGAGGGACTCTCCTACAATGAGCAGTTCTTC; CDR3 protein: CASSLEGLSYNEQFF
D gene: NA; J gene: TRBJ1-1; CDR3 length: 13; clone size: many; V gene: TRBV7-2; CDR3 DNA: TGTGCCAGCAGCTCTCAGTGGGACACTGAAGCTTTCTTT; CDR3 protein: CASSSQWDTEAFF
D gene: NA; J gene: TRBJ1-1; CDR3 length: 16; clone size: NA; V gene: TRBV11-2; CDR3 DNA: TGTGCCAGCTGCTGGGGCGGGGGAAGAGGGAACACTGAAGCTTTCTTT; CDR3 protein: CASCWGGGRGNTEAFF
D gene: TRBD2; J gene: TRBJ2-5; CDR3 length: 15; clone size: few; V gene: TRBV7-3; CDR3 DNA: TGTGCCAGCAGTCCTGCGGGGGGACAAGGAGAGACCCAGTACTTC; CDR3 protein: CASSPAGGQGETQYF
D gene: TRBD2; J gene: TRBJ2-1; CDR3 length: 14; clone size: NA; V gene: TRBV20-1; CDR3 DNA: TGCAGTGCTAGAAAAGCGGGGGGTCTGGGTGAGCAGTTCTTC; CDR3 protein: CSARKAGGLGEQFF
D gene: NA; J gene: TRBJ1-4; CDR3 length: 14; clone size: few; V gene: TRBV28; CDR3 DNA: TGTGCCAGCAGTTTACGCGGGGATGAGGAAAAACTGTTTTTT; CDR3 protein: CASSLRGDEEKLFF
D gene: NA; J gene: TRBJ1-5; CDR3 length: 14; clone size: few; V gene: TRBV12-3/TRBV12-4; CDR3 DNA: TGTGCCAGCTCCTGGGGGGGGGCGGATCAGCCCCAGCATTTT; CDR3 protein: CASSWGGADQPQHF
D gene: NA; J gene: TRBJ2-1; CDR3 length: 14; clone size: many; V gene: TRBV7-2; CDR3 DNA: TGTGCCAGCGTACAGGGTTACTCCTACAATGAGCAGTTCTTC; CDR3 protein: CASVQGYSYNEQFF
D gene: TRBD2; J gene: TRBJ2-3; CDR3 length: 15; clone size: few; V gene: TRBV7-8; CDR3 DNA: TGTGCCAGCAGCCCGATGCGGGGGAGAACAGATACGCAGTATTTT; CDR3 protein: CASSPMRGRTDTQYF
D gene: NA; J gene: TRBJ2-1; CDR3 length: 16; clone size: many; V gene: TRBV4-1; CDR3 DNA: TGCGCCAGCAGCCAAGATCGGGCTGCGCGGTACAATGAGCAGTTCTTC; CDR3 protein: CASSQDRAARYNEQFF
D gene: NA; J gene: TRBJ2-1; CDR3 length: 12; clone size: few; V gene: TRBV2; CDR3 DNA: TGTGCCAGCGAGGGTGTCGGCAATGAGCAGTTCTTC; CDR3 protein: CASEGVGNEQFF
D gene: NA; J gene: TRBJ1-2; CDR3 length: 12; clone size: NA; V gene: TRBV12-3/TRBV12-4; CDR3 DNA: TGTGCCAGCAGCTCCGGGGTCTATGGCTACACCTTC; CDR3 protein: CASSSGVYGYTF
D gene: NA; J gene: TRBJ1-1; CDR3 length: 14; clone size: many; V gene: TRBV7-2; CDR3 DNA: TGTGCCAGCAGCCCCCAGGGGCTGAACACTGAAGCTTTCTTT; CDR3 protein: CASSPQGLNTEAFF
D gene: TRBD1; J gene: TRBJ1-4; CDR3 length: 13; clone size: many; V gene: TRBV28; CDR3 DNA: TGTGCCAGCTACAGGGGGCGAGACGAAAAACTGTTTTTT; CDR3 protein: CASYRGRDEKLFF
D gene: TRBD2; J gene: TRBJ2-2; CDR3 length: 16; clone size: many; V gene: TRBV7-2; CDR3 DNA: TGTGCCAGCAGCCCCTCAGGACTAGCCACGACCGGGGAGCTGTTTTTT; CDR3 protein: CASSPSGLATTGELFF
D gene: NA; J gene: TRBJ2-2; CDR3 length: 12; clone size: few; V gene: TRBV7-6; CDR3 DNA: TGTGCCAGCAGTAGGGGAATCGGGGAGCTGTTTTTT; CDR3 protein: CASSRGIGELFF
D gene: NA; J gene: TRBJ2-1; CDR3 length: 16; clone size: NA; V gene: TRBV9; CDR3 DNA: TGTGCCAGCAGCAAGTCACTGGACAGGGAGGGGTTGGTGCAGTTCTTC; CDR3 protein: CASSKSLDREGLVQFF
D gene: TRBD2; J gene: TRBJ2-3; CDR3 length: 16; clone size: many; V gene: TRBV7-2; CDR3 DNA: TGTGCCAGCAGCTTCCCTAGCGGGACTAGCACAGATACGCAGTATTTT; CDR3 protein: CASSFPSGTSTDTQYF
D gene: NA; J gene: TRBJ1-3; CDR3 length: 14; clone size: many; V gene: TRBV19; CDR3 DNA: TGTGCTACGATGGAGGGCTTATACGGAAACACCATATATTTT; CDR3 protein: CATMEGLYGNTIYF
D gene: TRBD1; J gene: TRBJ2-3; CDR3 length: 15; clone size: many; V gene: TRBV14; CDR3 DNA: TGTGCCAGCAGCAGGGGACAGGGGTCCACAGATACGCAGTATTTT; CDR3 protein: CASSRGQGSTDTQYF
D gene: NA; J gene: TRBJ2-7; CDR3 length: 15; clone size: many; V gene: TRBV7-2; CDR3 DNA: TGTGCCAGCAGCCTCATACAGGACCGCTCCTACGAGCAGTACTTC; CDR3 protein: CASSLIQDRSYEQYF
D gene: NA; J gene: TRBJ1-1; CDR3 length: 15; clone size: few; V gene: TRBV7-8; CDR3 DNA: TGTGCCAGCAGCGAAACCTGGGGTACGGACACTGAAGCTTTCTTT; CDR3 protein: CASSETWGTDTEAFF
D gene: NA; J gene: TRBJ2-3; CDR3 length: 14; clone size: many; V gene: TRBV20-1; CDR3 DNA: TGCAGTGCTAGAGATCGCGGGAGCACAGATACGCAGTATTTT; CDR3 protein: CSARDRGSTDTQYF
D gene: NA; J gene: TRBJ1-5; CDR3 length: 15; clone size: many; V gene: TRBV7-9; CDR3 DNA: TGTGCCAGCAGCTCTATTGCGGGGCCCCATCAGCCCCAGCATTTT; CDR3 protein: CASSSIAGPHQPQHF
D gene: NA; J gene: TRBJ1-2; CDR3 length: 16; clone size: many; V gene: TRBV4-3; CDR3 DNA: TGCGCCAGCAGCCAAGCAGGTGGGGCCCGCTACTATGGCTACACCTTC; CDR3 protein: CASSQAGGARYYGYTF
D gene: TRBD1; J gene: TRBJ2-7; CDR3 length: 16; clone size: NA; V gene: TRBV11-2; CDR3 DNA: TGTGCCAGCAGCTTAGATCCCGGGACAGGGTTAAACGAGCAGTACTTC; CDR3 protein: CASSLDPGTGLNEQYF
D gene: NA; J gene: TRBJ2-3; CDR3 length: 12; clone size: few; V gene: TRBV2; CDR3 DNA: TGTGCCAGCGGGGTCGGCACAGATACGCAGTATTTT; CDR3 protein: CASGVGTDTQYF
D gene: TRBD1; J gene: TRBJ2-7; CDR3 length: 15; clone size: NA; V gene: TRBV6-2/TRBV6-3; CDR3 DNA: TGTGCCAGCAGTGGTATGGGACAGGGGTCCTACGAGCAGTACTTC; CDR3 protein: CASSGMGQGSYEQYF
D gene: NA; J gene: TRBJ1-1; CDR3 length: 16; clone size: few; V gene: TRBV19; CDR3 DNA: TGTGCCAGTAGTGTCCTTCTCGGGACGACCATAACTGAAGCTTTCTTT; CDR3 protein: CASSVLLGTTITEAFF